This is a list of T cell receptor beta chains from one sample in a study of blood T cell repertoires in COVID-19. Sequencing was performed with immunoSEQ multiplex PCR; in TCRdb, only in-frame clones are kept and a portion is missing. The sample lists about 76,000 clones, approximately 86% seen once, with roughly a sixth in the top ten. The sample comprised peripheral blood. These receptors were obtained from a human donor in a cohort sampled during active COVID-19. CDR3s include the opening cysteine and the closing phenylalanine or tryptophan. A D gene is named only where the DNA matches it firmly. Where a row states a size, it is once, few, many or the class of an expanded clone; other rows omit it.

D gene: TRBD1; V gene: TRBV6-5; clone size: .; J gene: TRBJ2-1; CDR3 DNA: TGTGCCAGCAGCCTGGGACAGGGACGCAACAATGAGCAGTTCTTC; CDR3 protein: CASSLGQGRNNEQFF
D gene: TRBD2; V gene: TRBV4-2; clone size: .; J gene: TRBJ2-7; CDR3 DNA: TGTGCCAGCAGCCAAGTCGGGAGGAGCTCCTACGAGCAGTACTTC; CDR3 protein: CASSQVGRSSYEQYF
D gene: .; V gene: TRBV29-1; clone size: .; J gene: TRBJ2-5; CDR3 DNA: TGCAGCCTCAGGGATGGAGAGACCCAGTACTTC; CDR3 protein: CSLRDGETQYF
D gene: .; V gene: TRBV5-1; clone size: .; J gene: TRBJ1-4; CDR3 DNA: TGCGCCAGCAGCTCATCCGGGACACCGAATGAAAAACTGTTTTTT; CDR3 protein: CASSSSGTPNEKLFF
D gene: .; V gene: TRBV5-3; clone size: .; J gene: TRBJ2-7; CDR3 DNA: TGTGCCAGAAGCTTAGCCCCCGAGGCATACGAGCAGTACTTC; CDR3 protein: CARSLAPEAYEQYF
D gene: .; V gene: TRBV2; clone size: .; J gene: TRBJ2-2; CDR3 DNA: TGTGCCAGCACCCTTCGGGGCGGGGAGCTGTTTTTT; CDR3 protein: CASTLRGGELFF
D gene: .; V gene: TRBV5-6; clone size: once; J gene: TRBJ1-6; CDR3 DNA: TGTGCCAGCAGCCTTTACGGACTATCGAATTCACCCCTCCACTTT; CDR3 protein: CASSLYGLSNSPLHF
D gene: TRBD2; V gene: TRBV10-3; clone size: .; J gene: TRBJ2-7; CDR3 DNA: TGTGCCATCAGTCCTACTAGCGGGAGCCGGTCCGAGCAGTACTTC; CDR3 protein: CAISPTSGSRSEQYF
D gene: .; V gene: TRBV15; clone size: .; J gene: TRBJ1-5; CDR3 DNA: TGTGCCACCAGCAGGGCAGGGATGGGCGGTCAGCCCCAGCATTTT; CDR3 protein: CATSRAGMGGQPQHF
D gene: TRBD1; V gene: TRBV11-3; clone size: .; J gene: TRBJ2-7; CDR3 DNA: TGTGCCAGCAGCCTGGACAGGGACCACGAGCAGTACTTC; CDR3 protein: CASSLDRDHEQYF
D gene: .; V gene: TRBV5-1; clone size: .; J gene: TRBJ2-1; CDR3 DNA: TGCGCCAGCAGCCCTGGGGGGACCGCTAACTACAATGAGCAGTTCTTC; CDR3 protein: CASSPGGTANYNEQFF
D gene: .; V gene: TRBV28; clone size: .; J gene: TRBJ2-1; CDR3 DNA: TGTGCCAGCAGCCGTGGAGGGAGCTCCTACAATGAGCAGTTCTTC; CDR3 protein: CASSRGGSSYNEQFF
D gene: TRBD2; V gene: TRBV9; clone size: .; J gene: TRBJ2-3; CDR3 DNA: TGTGCCAGCTCCTCTAGCGGGGGGGCGATAGATACGCAGTATTTT; CDR3 protein: CASSSSGGAIDTQYF
D gene: TRBD1; V gene: TRBV5-4; clone size: .; J gene: TRBJ1-2; CDR3 DNA: TGTGCCAGCAGCTTGGCCTTGACAGTACAGGGGGCTTATGGCTACACCTTC; CDR3 protein: CASSLALTVQGAYGYTF
D gene: TRBD2; V gene: TRBV7-6; clone size: .; J gene: TRBJ2-5; CDR3 DNA: TGTGCCAGCAGCTCCAGACTAGCGGGAGACCAAGAGACCCAGTACTTC; CDR3 protein: CASSSRLAGDQETQYF
D gene: .; V gene: TRBV1; clone size: .; J gene: TRBJ2-1; CDR3 DNA: TGCACCAGCAGCCAAGACCCAGCCCACAGGTTTGACTACAATGAGCAGTTCTTC; CDR3 protein: CTSSQDPAHRFDYNEQFF
D gene: .; V gene: TRBV20-1; clone size: .; J gene: TRBJ1-2; CDR3 DNA: TGCAGTGCTAGTCAGACAGGCCGCTTCTATGGCTACACCTTC; CDR3 protein: CSASQTGRFYGYTF
D gene: TRBD1; V gene: TRBV5-1; clone size: .; J gene: TRBJ2-3; CDR3 DNA: TGCGCCAGCAGCACCGGGACAGGGGGATCAGATACGCAGTATTTT; CDR3 protein: CASSTGTGGSDTQYF
D gene: .; V gene: TRBV25-1; clone size: .; J gene: TRBJ1-3; CDR3 DNA: TGTGCCAGCATCGGAATAAGGACTGGGTCCTCTGGAAACACCATATATTTT; CDR3 protein: CASIGIRTGSSGNTIYF
D gene: .; V gene: TRBV3-1/TRBV3-2; clone size: few; J gene: TRBJ2-7; CDR3 DNA: TGTGCCAGCAGCCAAGGGTTCGGGAGCGTTGGCTCCTACGAGCAGTACTTC; CDR3 protein: CASSQGFGSVGSYEQYF
D gene: TRBD2; V gene: TRBV9; clone size: .; J gene: TRBJ2-3; CDR3 DNA: TGTGCCAGCAGCGTGGCTAGCGGGAGGAGCACAGATACGCAGTATTTT; CDR3 protein: CASSVASGRSTDTQYF
D gene: .; V gene: TRBV7-7; clone size: .; J gene: TRBJ2-3; CDR3 DNA: TGTGCCAGCAGCCAAAACCCACTAGGTAGTCCGGGCACAGATACGCAGTATTTT; CDR3 protein: CASSQNPLGSPGTDTQYF
D gene: .; V gene: TRBV10-3; clone size: once; J gene: TRBJ2-7; CDR3 DNA: TGTGCCATCAGTACGGGGGTGCCCTACGAGCAGTACTTC; CDR3 protein: CAISTGVPYEQYF
D gene: TRBD1; V gene: TRBV4-1; clone size: few; J gene: TRBJ1-4; CDR3 DNA: TGCGCCAGCAGCCGAGACGGGACAGGGGCTGAAAAACTGTTTTTT; CDR3 protein: CASSRDGTGAEKLFF
D gene: TRBD1; V gene: TRBV11-2; clone size: few; J gene: TRBJ2-2; CDR3 DNA: TGTGCCAGCAGCTTCGGACAGGGGTCGTCCGGGGAGCTGTTTTTT; CDR3 protein: CASSFGQGSSGELFF
D gene: .; V gene: TRBV5-1; clone size: .; J gene: TRBJ2-7; CDR3 DNA: TGCGCCAGCAGCTCAAACCAGGGGGGCGAGCAGTACTTC; CDR3 protein: CASSSNQGGEQYF
D gene: .; V gene: TRBV11-3; clone size: .; J gene: TRBJ2-7; CDR3 DNA: TGTGCCAGCAGCCCCGACGAGGGTTACGAGCAGTACTTC; CDR3 protein: CASSPDEGYEQYF
D gene: .; V gene: TRBV9; clone size: once; J gene: TRBJ1-5; CDR3 DNA: TGTGCCAGCAGCCCGAGCGGGGGCGGTGGGCAGCCCCAGCATTTT; CDR3 protein: CASSPSGGGGQPQHF
D gene: .; V gene: TRBV25-1; clone size: .; J gene: TRBJ2-1; CDR3 DNA: TGTGCCAGCAGTGACCCCTTTGAGCAGTTCTTC; CDR3 protein: CASSDPFEQFF
D gene: .; V gene: TRBV6-5; clone size: few; J gene: TRBJ1-5; CDR3 DNA: TGTGCCAGCAGTTCAATTCCCCGGGGGACCAATCAGCCCCAGCATTTT; CDR3 protein: CASSSIPRGTNQPQHF
D gene: TRBD1; V gene: TRBV4-3; clone size: .; J gene: TRBJ2-2; CDR3 DNA: TGCGCCAGCAGCCCCTACAGGGGGGCCGGGGAGCTGTTTTTT; CDR3 protein: CASSPYRGAGELFF
D gene: .; V gene: TRBV5-6; clone size: .; J gene: TRBJ2-1; CDR3 DNA: TGTGCCAGCAGCCTCGGACAGTTTTACAATGAGCAGTTCTTC; CDR3 protein: CASSLGQFYNEQFF
D gene: .; V gene: TRBV24-1; clone size: .; J gene: TRBJ2-1; CDR3 DNA: TGTGCCACCAGTGAGGGCGGGCGGCTCCGCTACAATGAGCAGTTCTTC; CDR3 protein: CATSEGGRLRYNEQFF
D gene: .; V gene: TRBV6-5; clone size: few; J gene: TRBJ1-2; CDR3 DNA: TGTGCCAGCAGTTACTCGATTCTAGCGGGAGATCGCTACACCTTC; CDR3 protein: CASSYSILAGDRYTF
D gene: .; V gene: TRBV28; clone size: .; J gene: TRBJ1-4; CDR3 DNA: TGTGCCAGCAGTTTAGGGGGGGGGCAGAGTAATGAAAAACTGTTTTTT; CDR3 protein: CASSLGGGQSNEKLFF
D gene: .; V gene: TRBV7-2; clone size: .; J gene: TRBJ2-1; CDR3 DNA: TGTGCCAGCAGCTTTACTAGCACATCCTACAATGAGCAGTTCTTC; CDR3 protein: CASSFTSTSYNEQFF
D gene: TRBD1; V gene: TRBV4-3; clone size: once; J gene: TRBJ2-7; CDR3 DNA: TGCGCCAGCAGCCTCCTGACAGGGGCTACCTACGAGCAGTACTTC; CDR3 protein: CASSLLTGATYEQYF
D gene: TRBD1; V gene: TRBV2; clone size: .; J gene: TRBJ1-3; CDR3 DNA: TGTGCCAGCAGTGAAGGGGACAGCTCTGGAAACACCATATATTTT; CDR3 protein: CASSEGDSSGNTIYF
D gene: TRBD2; V gene: TRBV5-4; clone size: .; J gene: TRBJ2-7; CDR3 DNA: TGTGCCAGCAGCGAGGGAGGGAGAAGAGGCGAGCAGTACTTC; CDR3 protein: CASSEGGRRGEQYF
D gene: .; V gene: TRBV7-2; clone size: once; J gene: TRBJ2-5; CDR3 DNA: TGTGCCAGCAGCTTCAGCTCAAATGTAGGGGTGGAGACCCAGTACTTC; CDR3 protein: CASSFSSNVGVETQYF
D gene: .; V gene: TRBV7-9; clone size: few; J gene: TRBJ2-7; CDR3 DNA: TGTGCCAGCAGACAAGGACAGTCCTACGAGCAGTACTTC; CDR3 protein: CASRQGQSYEQYF
D gene: .; V gene: TRBV29-1; clone size: .; J gene: TRBJ1-1; CDR3 DNA: TGCAGCGTTGTGGCCAGGGGTGGGACTGAAGCTTTCTTT; CDR3 protein: CSVVARGGTEAFF
D gene: TRBD1; V gene: TRBV19; clone size: .; J gene: TRBJ1-2; CDR3 DNA: TGTGCCAGTAGTATCCACACAGGGGGGTATGGCTACACCTTC; CDR3 protein: CASSIHTGGYGYTF
D gene: .; V gene: TRBV5-1; clone size: .; J gene: TRBJ2-1; CDR3 DNA: TGCGCCAGCAGCTTGGGTGCAGGCTCATCCTACAATGAGCAGTTCTTC; CDR3 protein: CASSLGAGSSYNEQFF
D gene: .; V gene: TRBV7-9; clone size: .; J gene: TRBJ2-1; CDR3 DNA: TGTGCCAGCAGCCTACAGGGCAATGAGCAGTTCTTC; CDR3 protein: CASSLQGNEQFF
D gene: TRBD2; V gene: TRBV7-2; clone size: .; J gene: TRBJ2-1; CDR3 DNA: TGTGCCAGCAGCTTAGTGCGGGGGACGCAGTTCTTC; CDR3 protein: CASSLVRGTQFF
D gene: .; V gene: TRBV4-3; clone size: .; J gene: TRBJ2-1; CDR3 DNA: TGCGCCAGCAGCCCCGGACTGGTAGGTGGCTACAATGAGCAGTTCTTC; CDR3 protein: CASSPGLVGGYNEQFF
D gene: .; V gene: TRBV4-1; clone size: .; J gene: TRBJ2-7; CDR3 DNA: TGCGCCAGCAGCCAAGCAGGCGCCTACGAGCAGTACTTC; CDR3 protein: CASSQAGAYEQYF
D gene: .; V gene: TRBV13; clone size: .; J gene: TRBJ1-1; CDR3 DNA: TGTGCCAGCAGCTTAGGCCAAAACACTGAAGCTTTCTTT; CDR3 protein: CASSLGQNTEAFF
D gene: .; V gene: TRBV11-2; clone size: .; J gene: TRBJ2-2; CDR3 DNA: TGTGCCAGCAGTCCATCTAGTGACTTCCGTAACACCGGGGAGCTGTTTTTT; CDR3 protein: CASSPSSDFRNTGELFF
D gene: TRBD1; V gene: TRBV19; clone size: .; J gene: TRBJ2-1; CDR3 DNA: TGTGCCAGTAGTAAAACAGGGGGCCAGGATGAGCAGTTCTTC; CDR3 protein: CASSKTGGQDEQFF
D gene: TRBD1; V gene: TRBV28; clone size: .; J gene: TRBJ1-5; CDR3 DNA: TGTGCCAGCAGTCCGGGACAGTTCATCCTACAGCCCCAGCATTTT; CDR3 protein: CASSPGQFILQPQHF